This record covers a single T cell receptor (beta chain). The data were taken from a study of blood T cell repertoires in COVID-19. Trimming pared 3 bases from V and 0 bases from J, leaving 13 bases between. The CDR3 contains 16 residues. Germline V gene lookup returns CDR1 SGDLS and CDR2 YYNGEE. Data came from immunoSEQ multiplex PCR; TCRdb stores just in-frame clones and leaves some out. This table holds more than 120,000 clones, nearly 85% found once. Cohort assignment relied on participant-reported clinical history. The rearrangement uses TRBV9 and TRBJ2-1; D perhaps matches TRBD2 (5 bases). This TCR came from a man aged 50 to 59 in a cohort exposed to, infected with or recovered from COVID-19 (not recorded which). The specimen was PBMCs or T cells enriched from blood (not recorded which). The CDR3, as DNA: TGTGCCAGCAGCGGCTTCGGGGTCAGCTCCTACAATGAGCAGTTCTTC. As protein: CASSGFGVSSYNEQFF.